A single sample is the source of the 21 T cell receptor beta chains below, sequenced in a study of OX40 agonist ivuxolimab in advanced cancers. This table comes from immunoSEQ multiplex PCR, and its TCRdb copy is limited to in-frame clones, with some not included. The sample comprises 15,000 or so clones, roughly three quarters of which are singletons, and about 36% rests with the top ten. Source: CD4+ or CD8+ T cells sorted from blood, taken in a trial of the OX40 agonist ivuxolimab. The receptors were gathered from an adult with an advanced solid tumor such as melanoma, head and neck, liver or kidney cancer.

This chain connects TRBV5-4 to TRBJ2-2; D perhaps matches TRBD1 (5 bases). Germline assignment: CDR1 SGHNT and CDR2 YYREEE (reference sequence). The length of the CDR3 is 15 residues. Trimming took off 2 bases at V and 0 bases at J, with 8 bases between the two ends. In nucleotides, the CDR3 is TGTGCCAGCAGCTTAATACAGGCGAACACCGGGGAGCTGTTTTTT. Encoded protein: CASSLIQANTGELFF. Full variable domain (outside the CDR3, taken from reference TRBV5-4 and TRBJ2-2): ETGVTQSPTHLIKTRGQQVTLRCSSQSGHNTVSWYQQALGQGPQFIFQYYREEENGRGNFPPRFSGLQFPNYSSELNVNALELDDSALYLCASSLIQANTGELFFGEGSRLTVL.

The chain carries TRBV6-1 and TRBJ1-2; 10 positions agree with TRBD1. Germline assignment: CDR1 MNHNS and CDR2 SASEGT. The length of the CDR3 is 15 residues. V shed 2 bases and J 4 bases; nucleotides not matched to a gene: 4. In DNA form, the CDR3 reads TGTGCCAGCAGTGAACCCGGGACAGGGGTCTATGGCTACACCTTC. Translated, it gives CASSEPGTGVYGYTF.

This rearrangement joins TRBV6-5 to TRBJ1-2; no definite D call. The V and J ends lost 2 bases and 4 bases respectively, with 8 bases between them. CDR3 length: 13 amino acids. Germline lookup yields CDR1 MNHEY and CDR2 SVGAGI. The CDR3 DNA is TGTGCCAGCAGTTACAAGGGAACCTATGGCTACACCTTC. Protein sequence: CASSYKGTYGYTF.

The chain couples TRBV11-3 to TRBJ2-1; possible D gene TRBD2, 6 bases. The CDR3 contains 14 residues. V was clipped by 5 bases and J by 3 bases, with 11 bases between them. CDR1 and CDR2 (germline): SGHNT, YENEEA. Here the CDR3 DNA reads TGTGCCAGCAGCCCCGAGGGACTCTACAATGAGCAGTTCTTC. It is translated as CASSPEGLYNEQFF.

The chain carries TRBV7-9 and TRBJ2-1; 7 bases match TRBD1. Germline trimming cut 5 bases from V and 5 bases from J; bases unmatched to any gene: 9. Germline-derived CDR1 and CDR2 are SEHNR and FQNEAQ (reference sequence). This CDR3 spans 15 amino acids. The CDR3 nucleotides are TGTGCCAGCAGCGCGATCCGGACAGGCCACAATGAGCAGTTCTTC. It yields the protein CASSAIRTGHNEQFF.

The genes are TRBV13 and TRBJ1-2; D unclear. With 4 bases removed from V and 1 base from J, the gap between germline ends came to 13 bases. The CDR3 totals 15 residues. Germline V gives CDR1 PRHDT, CDR2 FYEKMQ (reference sequence). The CDR3, as DNA: TGTGCCAGCAGCTACGGTGAGGTAGATAACTATGGCTACACCTTC. It encodes CASSYGEVDNYGYTF.

The CDR3 sequence is CASSYSGNPEGYTF. The DNA for the CDR3 is TGTGCCAGCAGTTACTCAGGGAACCCGGAAGGCTACACCTTC. The V and J genes are TRBV6-5 and TRBJ1-2; D is unclear. Germline lookup yields CDR1 MNHEY and CDR2 SVGAGI. The CDR3 consists of 14 residues. The ends were cut back, 0 bases at V and 8 bases at J, with 13 bases in the middle.

The chain combines TRBV4-3 with TRBJ2-1, with a possible D match to TRBD2 (7 bases). V lost 0 bases to trimming and J lost 7 bases, with 16 bases between them. The CDR3 spans 16 residues. Per germline, CDR1 LGHNA and CDR2 YSLEER. In nucleotides, the CDR3 is TGCGCCAGCAGCCAAGAACGGGGGGCGGTGAATAATGAGCAGTTCTTC. Protein: CASSQERGAVNNEQFF.

The gene calls are TRBV28 and TRBJ1-4; tentative D call: TRBD1 (5 bases). Germline V gene sequence: CDR1 MDHEN, CDR2 SYDVKM. The V end was cut by 7 bases, the J end by 5 bases, with 14 bases between. The CDR3 has 14 amino acids. The DNA of the CDR3 is TGTGCCAGCAAGTTTAGAGGGGCAAATGAAAAACTGTTTTTT. It encodes CASKFRGANEKLFF.

The chain couples TRBV27 to TRBJ2-5; 8 nucleotides line up with TRBD2. After removal of 4 bases from V and 4 bases from J, the junction contained 5 bases not matched to a gene. The length of the CDR3 is 14 residues. Germline assignment: CDR1 MNHEY and CDR2 SMNVEV (reference sequence). Here the CDR3 DNA reads TGTGCCAGCAGTTCAGGACTAGCAGTAGAGACCCAGTACTTC. The encoded protein is CASSSGLAVETQYF.

The table lists this clone with a few counts. The chain couples TRBV7-9 to TRBJ2-1, with TRBD1 identical over 7 bases. Unmatched junction bases numbered 5, after V lost 1 base and J lost 5 bases. The germline CDR1 and CDR2 sequences are SEHNR and FQNEAQ (reference sequence). CDR3 length: 15 amino acids. The CDR3 nucleotides read TGTGCCAGCAGCTTAGTCGGGACAGCTGACAATGAGCAGTTCTTC. Amino acid sequence: CASSLVGTADNEQFF.

This clone was counted a single time. The CDR3 DNA reads TGTGCCAGTACCTTGGGGGGAGGGCCCGCAGATACGCAGTATTTT. It translates to CASTLGGGPADTQYF. The rearrangement uses TRBV19 and TRBJ2-3; TRBD2 aligns across 7 bases. The V and J ends lost 7 bases and 4 bases, in that order; junction bases with no gene match: 11. CDR3 size: 15 residues. CDR1 and CDR2 from the germline V gene are LNHDA and SQIVND (reference sequence).

The chain employs TRBV2 and TRBJ1-1; TRBD1 aligns across 8 bases. Trimming removed 10 bases from V and 6 bases from J; junction bases left unmatched: 7. Germline V gives CDR1 SNHLY, CDR2 FYNNEI. The CDR3 covers 12 residues. Here the CDR3 DNA reads TGTGCCACTCAAGGACAGGGTGCTGAAGCTTTCTTT. Amino acid sequence: CATQGQGAEAFF.

The V gene is TRBV6-5, the J gene TRBJ2-3, with TRBD2 matching over 8 bases. CDR3 length: 15 amino acids. Per the germline V gene, CDR1 is MNHEY and CDR2 is SVGAGI. Trimming removed 2 bases from V and 4 bases from J; junction bases left unmatched: 5. As DNA, the CDR3 is TGTGCCAGCAGTTACGCGACTAGCGATGCAGATACGCAGTATTTT. It translates to CASSYATSDADTQYF.

This clone was picked up a small number of times. The chain links TRBV6-5 to TRBJ1-5; unclear D gene. V lost 0 bases and J 5 bases, leaving 5 bases between the germline ends. CDR1 MNHEY and CDR2 SVGAGI come from the germline V gene. The CDR3 extends over 13 amino acids. The CDR3 is CASSYSRDQPQHF. In DNA form, the CDR3 reads TGTGCCAGCAGTTACTCGAGGGATCAGCCCCAGCATTTT.

The chain combines TRBV19 with TRBJ1-2, with D unclear. The germline V and J ends were trimmed by 3 bases and 4 bases, with 9 bases remaining between them. There are 13 residues in the CDR3. CDR1 is LNHDA and CDR2 is SQIVND in the germline V gene (reference sequence). The CDR3 here is CASSIIGSYGYTF. The CDR3 nucleotides read TGTGCCAGTAGTATTATCGGAAGCTATGGCTACACCTTC. Supplemented by reference TRBV19 and TRBJ1-2, the full variable domain reads DGGITQSPKYLFRKEGQNVTLSCEQNLNHDAMYWYRQDPGQGLRLIYYSQIVNDFQKGDIAEGYSVSREKKESFPLTVTSAQKNPTAFYLCASSIIGSYGYTFGSGTRLTVV.

The chain carries TRBV19 and TRBJ1-2; 9 nucleotides align to TRBD1. The CDR3 extends over 15 amino acids. The germline V gene encodes CDR1 LNHDA and CDR2 SQIVND (reference sequence). The ends lost 5 bases at V and 4 bases at J; junction bases unmatched: 8. CDR3: CASSSTGGLFYGYTF. For the CDR3, the DNA is TGTGCCAGTAGTTCCACAGGGGGCCTTTTCTATGGCTACACCTTC.

The J gene is TRBJ2-7, the V gene TRBV19, with 12 nucleotides matching TRBD2. Per germline, CDR1 LNHDA and CDR2 SQIVND (reference sequence). This CDR3 spans 15 amino acids. J gave up 2 bases and V 1 base, and 0 bases lay outside the gene matches. In nucleotides, the CDR3 is TGTGCCAGTAGTATAGGACTAGCGGGGGCCTACGAGCAGTACTTC. It is translated as CASSIGLAGAYEQYF.

This clone appeared a few times. The V and J genes are TRBV4-1 and TRBJ1-5; D possibly corresponds to TRBD1 (6 bases). V was clipped by 5 bases and J by 12 bases, with 17 bases between them. Germline loops: CDR1 MGHRA, CDR2 YSYEKL. This CDR3 has 13 amino acids. The CDR3 here is CASSSSSQGLQHF. The CDR3, as DNA: TGCGCCAGCAGCTCCTCCTCACAGGGTCTCCAGCATTTT.

The chain has TRBV11-2 and TRBJ2-5; D gene uncertain. Trimming removed 3 bases from V and 1 base from J, with 12 bases in between. CDR1 is SGHAT and CDR2 is FQNNGV in the germline V gene. The CDR3 has 15 residues. CDR3 in amino acids: CASSFDIPFQETQYF. The CDR3 DNA sequence: TGTGCCAGCAGCTTTGATATCCCATTCCAAGAGACCCAGTACTTC.

This chain joins TRBV7-9 and TRBJ1-2; no firm D call. The CDR3 extends over 14 amino acids. The germline gives CDR1 SEHNR, CDR2 FQNEAQ (reference sequence). V was shortened by 1 base and J by 1 base, with 7 bases between the two germline ends. This CDR3 is CASSLEGFNYGYTF. CDR3 DNA sequence: TGTGCCAGCAGCTTAGAGGGTTTTAACTATGGCTACACCTTC.